Reported below is one T cell receptor beta chain. Using immunoSEQ multiplex PCR, the repertoire was profiled, and TCRdb retains in-frame clones only, with some absent. The sample contains approximately 84,000 clones, about four fifths of which appear only once. The data derive from a study of control samples from healthy donors and cancer patients. Trimming took 1 base from V and 0 from J, leaving 9 bases between them. This CDR3 spans 15 amino acids. From germline, CDR1 is PRHDT and CDR2 FYEKMQ (reference sequence). The clonotype comes from an older woman in good health. The chain combines TRBV13 with TRBJ1-1; D unclear. Material for sequencing was blood. The CDR3 loop reads CASSLEGRMNTEAFF. CDR3 in DNA: TGTGCCAGCAGCTTAGAAGGCAGAATGAACACTGAAGCTTTCTTT.